The rows below give T cell receptor beta chains drawn from one sample of a study of response to subunit inactivated influenza vaccine. TCRdb independently ran MiXCR on the RT-PCR reads; one entry per CDR3 protein. The sample shows hundreds of thousands of distinct CDR3 sequences, around 8% of them seen only once. This sample comprised PBMCs from blood, obtained around 25 months after vaccination. The receptor source for this set is a man aged 50-75 years who received an inactivated influenza vaccine. CDR3s include the opening cysteine and the closing phenylalanine or tryptophan. The D gene is left open where the match is weak. Some rows have no size entry. The others give once, few or many, or a class for an expanded clone.

abundance: many; j_gene: TRBJ1-4; d_gene: .; v_gene: TRBV20-1; len: 13; CDR3aa: CSAKGVIDEKLFF; CDR3nt: TGCAGTGCTAAGGGGGTGATAGATGAAAAACTGTTTTTT
abundance: few; j_gene: TRBJ2-5; d_gene: .; v_gene: TRBV10-3; len: 13; CDR3aa: CAISGGFQETQYF; CDR3nt: TGTGCCATCAGTGGAGGGTTCCAAGAGACCCAGTACTTC
abundance: many; j_gene: TRBJ2-1; d_gene: .; v_gene: TRBV4-2; len: 11; CDR3aa: CASRANNEQFF; CDR3nt: TGTGCCAGCAGAGCCAACAATGAGCAGTTCTTC
abundance: few; j_gene: TRBJ2-1; d_gene: .; v_gene: TRBV7-8; len: 15; CDR3aa: CASSSGGREYNEQFF; CDR3nt: TGTGCCAGCAGCTCTGGTGGGAGAGAGTACAATGAGCAGTTCTTC
abundance: few; j_gene: TRBJ2-7; d_gene: TRBD2; v_gene: TRBV7-2; len: 13; CDR3aa: CASSKREGGEQYF; CDR3nt: TGTGCCAGCAGCAAGCGGGAAGGAGGCGAGCAGTACTTC
abundance: few; j_gene: TRBJ2-2; d_gene: .; v_gene: TRBV4-3; len: 18; CDR3aa: CASSQDPRIDRNTGELFF; CDR3nt: TGCGCCAGCAGCCAAGATCCACGAATAGACAGGAACACCGGGGAGCTGTTTTTT
abundance: many; j_gene: TRBJ2-1; d_gene: .; v_gene: TRBV21-1; len: 15; CDR3aa: CASRGTSGKVNEQFF; CDR3nt: TGTGCCAGCAGGGGGACTAGCGGGAAGGTAAATGAGCAGTTCTTC
abundance: .; j_gene: TRBJ2-5; d_gene: .; v_gene: TRBV29-1; len: 13; CDR3aa: CSVGGRLVETQYF; CDR3nt: TGCAGCGTTGGGGGACGGTTGGTCGAGACCCAGTACTTC
abundance: .; j_gene: TRBJ2-5; d_gene: TRBD1; v_gene: TRBV12-3/TRBV12-4; len: 15; CDR3aa: CASSLVPTGVATQYF; CDR3nt: TGTGCCAGCAGTTTAGTCCCGACAGGGGTGGCGACCCAGTACTTC
abundance: many; j_gene: TRBJ2-4; d_gene: .; v_gene: TRBV5-5; len: 16; CDR3aa: CASSSGRILAKNIQYF; CDR3nt: TGTGCCAGCAGCTCGGGACGGATACTAGCCAAAAACATTCAGTACTTC
abundance: .; j_gene: TRBJ2-3; d_gene: .; v_gene: TRBV4-2; len: 15; CDR3aa: CASSQEPAFPDTQYF; CDR3nt: TGTGCCAGCAGCCAAGAACCAGCGTTCCCAGATACGCAGTATTTT
abundance: many; j_gene: TRBJ2-1; d_gene: .; v_gene: TRBV7-9; len: 12; CDR3aa: CAHVAGRNEQFF; CDR3nt: TGTGCTCACGTGGCAGGGAGAAATGAGCAGTTCTTC
abundance: many; j_gene: TRBJ2-1; d_gene: .; v_gene: TRBV29-1; len: 13; CDR3aa: CSADINSYNEQFF; CDR3nt: TGCAGCGCCGACATAAACTCCTACAATGAGCAGTTCTTC
abundance: .; j_gene: TRBJ2-5; d_gene: TRBD2; v_gene: TRBV12-3/TRBV12-4; len: 14; CDR3aa: CASSLMRGQETQYF; CDR3nt: TGTGCCAGCAGTTTGATGCGGGGGCAAGAGACCCAGTACTTC
abundance: many; j_gene: TRBJ2-1; d_gene: .; v_gene: TRBV4-1; len: 15; CDR3aa: CASSAPGRNYNEQFF; CDR3nt: TGCGCCAGCAGCGCACCGGGACGAAACTACAATGAGCAGTTCTTC
abundance: few; j_gene: TRBJ2-5; d_gene: .; v_gene: TRBV6-5; len: 14; CDR3aa: CASSFTPNRETQYF; CDR3nt: TGTGCCAGCAGTTTTACACCCAATCGGGAGACCCAGTACTTC
abundance: many; j_gene: TRBJ1-2; d_gene: .; v_gene: TRBV2; len: 14; CDR3aa: CASRPWTANYGYTF; CDR3nt: TGTGCCAGCAGACCTTGGACAGCCAACTATGGCTACACCTTC
abundance: many; j_gene: TRBJ1-6; d_gene: .; v_gene: TRBV27; len: 17; CDR3aa: CASSSLYLGENNSPLHF; CDR3nt: TGTGCCAGCAGTTCCCTATATCTAGGGGAAAATAATTCACCCCTCCACTTT
abundance: .; j_gene: TRBJ2-7; d_gene: .; v_gene: TRBV25-1; len: 14; CDR3aa: CASSDPVGPYEQYF; CDR3nt: TGTGCCAGCAGTGACCCGGTGGGGCCCTACGAGCAGTACTTC
abundance: .; j_gene: TRBJ2-5; d_gene: .; v_gene: TRBV20-1; len: 12; CDR3aa: CSARVARETQYF; CDR3nt: TGCAGTGCTAGAGTAGCGCGGGAGACCCAGTACTTC
abundance: few; j_gene: TRBJ2-6; d_gene: .; v_gene: TRBV4-2; len: 17; CDR3aa: CASSQERPSSGANVLTF; CDR3nt: TGTGCCAGCAGCCAAGAGCGTCCTAGTTCTGGGGCCAACGTCCTGACTTTC